This entry describes one T cell receptor beta chain. Its antigen is currently unknown. The data belong to a study of shared clonotypes between healthy human individuals. Germline-derived CDR1 and CDR2 are SQVTM and ANQGSEA. This CDR3 is 12 amino acids long. Deletions cut 5 bases from V and 3 bases from J, with 8 bases between. CD4+ cells were split into CD45RA+ naive and CD45RA-negative memory subsets. Produced via immunoSEQ multiplex PCR; TCRdb's table is partial and in-frame only. The sample has 2 million to 3 million clones, over 85% seen once; the top ten hold around 0.4%. Study-level points and caveats: In contrast to clonotypes shared by all four donors, non-shared clonotypes had lower generation probabilities. Clonotype sharing across several donors was observed for 4% to 6.5% of naive CD4 clonotypes.

Sequencing input: naive CD4+ T cells from PBMCs. Regarding subset: CD45RA+ positively selected. The chain recombines TRBV29-1 with TRBJ2-4; a weak D match, TRBD1 (6 bases). The receptor was isolated from a man between 18 and 29 years old in good health. Some clones in this sample may be carry-over from other donors' samples. The CDR3 loop reads CSVLDSKNIQYF. CDR3 in DNA: TGCAGCGTTTTGGACAGCAAAAACATTCAGTACTTC. Together with reference TRBV29-1 and TRBJ2-4, the CDR3 gives the full variable domain: SAVISQKPSRDICQRGTSLTIQCQVDSQVTMMFWYRQQPGQSLTLIATANQGSEATYESGFVIDKFPISRPNLTFSTLTVSNMSPEDSSIYLCSVLDSKNIQYFGAGTRLSVL.